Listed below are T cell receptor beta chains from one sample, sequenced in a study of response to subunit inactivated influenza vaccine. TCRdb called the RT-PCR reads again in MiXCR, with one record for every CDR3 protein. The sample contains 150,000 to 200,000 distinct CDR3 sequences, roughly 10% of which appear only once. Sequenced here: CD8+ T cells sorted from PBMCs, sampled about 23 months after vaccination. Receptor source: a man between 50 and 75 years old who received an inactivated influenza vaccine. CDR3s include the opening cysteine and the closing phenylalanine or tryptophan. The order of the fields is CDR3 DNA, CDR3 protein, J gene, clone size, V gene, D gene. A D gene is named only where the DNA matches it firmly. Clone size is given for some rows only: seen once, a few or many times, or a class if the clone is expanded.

cdr3_nt: TGTGCCAGCAGTTCCCTGACTAGCGGGAGTTCTTCCTACGAGCAGTACTTC; cdr3_aa: CASSSLTSGSSSYEQYF; j_call: TRBJ2-7; clone_size: few; v_call: TRBV28; d_call: TRBD2
cdr3_nt: TGTGCCAGCAGTCCCGTCAGGGATCCCTACGCAGATACGCAGTATTTT; cdr3_aa: CASSPVRDPYADTQYF; j_call: TRBJ2-3; clone_size: .; v_call: TRBV12-3/TRBV12-4; d_call: .
cdr3_nt: TGTGCCGCGGGGACCTACGAGCAGTACTTC; cdr3_aa: CAAGTYEQYF; j_call: TRBJ2-7; clone_size: many; v_call: TRBV7-9; d_call: .
cdr3_nt: TGTGCCAGCAGCTTACCGACTAGCGGGCAAGAGACCCAGTACTTC; cdr3_aa: CASSLPTSGQETQYF; j_call: TRBJ2-5; clone_size: once; v_call: TRBV7-9; d_call: TRBD2
cdr3_nt: TGCAGCGTTGAAGATTCTTATGAGACGTCCTACAATGAGCAGTTCTTC; cdr3_aa: CSVEDSYETSYNEQFF; j_call: TRBJ2-1; clone_size: .; v_call: TRBV29-1; d_call: .
cdr3_nt: TGTGCCACCAGCAGGGAATGGACAGACGAGCAGTACTTC; cdr3_aa: CATSREWTDEQYF; j_call: TRBJ2-7; clone_size: .; v_call: TRBV15; d_call: .
cdr3_nt: TGTGCCAGCAGTCTGGTAGTTGGGACTAGTGACACCGGGGAGCTGTTTTTT; cdr3_aa: CASSLVVGTSDTGELFF; j_call: TRBJ2-2; clone_size: .; v_call: TRBV28; d_call: TRBD2
cdr3_nt: TGTGCCAGCCGAACGAGCTCTAGCACAGATACGCAGTATTTT; cdr3_aa: CASRTSSSTDTQYF; j_call: TRBJ2-3; clone_size: few; v_call: TRBV12-3/TRBV12-4; d_call: .
cdr3_nt: TGTGCCAGCAGGCCAAACCCCAGTGTCTCGACTCAGCCCCAGCATTTT; cdr3_aa: CASRPNPSVSTQPQHF; j_call: TRBJ1-5; clone_size: .; v_call: TRBV5-6; d_call: .
cdr3_nt: TGTGCCAGCAGGCGGGAAACAGATACGCAGTATTTT; cdr3_aa: CASRRETDTQYF; j_call: TRBJ2-3; clone_size: few; v_call: TRBV27; d_call: .
cdr3_nt: TGCAGTGCTACAGACAGGGGTGAGGGGAGCACTGAAGCTTTCTTT; cdr3_aa: CSATDRGEGSTEAFF; j_call: TRBJ1-1; clone_size: few; v_call: TRBV20-1; d_call: TRBD1
cdr3_nt: TGCAGTGTTTTTAACACCGGGGAGCTGTTTTTT; cdr3_aa: CSVFNTGELFF; j_call: TRBJ2-2; clone_size: many; v_call: TRBV20-1; d_call: .
cdr3_nt: TGCAGTGGCGGGGTCTACAATGAGCAGTTCTTC; cdr3_aa: CSGGVYNEQFF; j_call: TRBJ2-1; clone_size: .; v_call: TRBV20-1; d_call: .
cdr3_nt: TGTGCCAGCACCTTTAGCGGGGGAATAGATACGCAGTATTTT; cdr3_aa: CASTFSGGIDTQYF; j_call: TRBJ2-3; clone_size: .; v_call: TRBV7-9; d_call: TRBD2
cdr3_nt: TGTGCCAGCCCCGATAGGCAGGAGCCATTAATCGAGCAGTACTTC; cdr3_aa: CASPDRQEPLIEQYF; j_call: TRBJ2-7; clone_size: few; v_call: TRBV21-1; d_call: .
cdr3_nt: TGTGCCAGCAGGCCGGGACTAGCGGGGAGGACAGATACGCAGTATTTT; cdr3_aa: CASRPGLAGRTDTQYF; j_call: TRBJ2-3; clone_size: few; v_call: TRBV2; d_call: TRBD2
cdr3_nt: TGTGCCAGCAGCTTCGGGAGAGGGGTGACCGGGGAGCTGTTTTTT; cdr3_aa: CASSFGRGVTGELFF; j_call: TRBJ2-2; clone_size: .; v_call: TRBV28; d_call: .
cdr3_nt: TGTGCCAGCACCCCTTATTCCGCTGGGGATGGGACCCAGTACTTC; cdr3_aa: CASTPYSAGDGTQYF; j_call: TRBJ2-5; clone_size: .; v_call: TRBV9; d_call: .
cdr3_nt: TGTGCCAGCAGCTTAGAGGGCGACGGGGCGGGAGAGCAGTTCTTC; cdr3_aa: CASSLEGDGAGEQFF; j_call: TRBJ2-1; clone_size: .; v_call: TRBV7-6; d_call: .
cdr3_nt: TGTGCCAGCAGTGAGTTCGGCAGTGGATTCTACGAGCAGTACTTC; cdr3_aa: CASSEFGSGFYEQYF; j_call: TRBJ2-7; clone_size: many; v_call: TRBV6-1; d_call: .
cdr3_nt: TGCGCCAGCAGCCCACAGGGTCTCCCCGATACGCAGTATTTT; cdr3_aa: CASSPQGLPDTQYF; j_call: TRBJ2-3; clone_size: .; v_call: TRBV4-3; d_call: .
cdr3_nt: TGTGCCAGCAGTTTATCGAGTCCCAGGTACTACGAGCAGTACTTC; cdr3_aa: CASSLSSPRYYEQYF; j_call: TRBJ2-7; clone_size: few; v_call: TRBV27; d_call: .
cdr3_nt: TGTGCCACCGGGACAGGAACGCACCGGGAGCTGTTTTTT; cdr3_aa: CATGTGTHRELFF; j_call: TRBJ2-2; clone_size: few; v_call: TRBV15; d_call: TRBD1
cdr3_nt: TGTGCCAGCAGCTCCAGCATGACAGGGCGGGAGGAGACCCAGTACTTC; cdr3_aa: CASSSSMTGREETQYF; j_call: TRBJ2-5; clone_size: many; v_call: TRBV5-4; d_call: .
cdr3_nt: TGTGCCAGCAGCCAAGAGGCAGAAGCTTTCTTT; cdr3_aa: CASSQEAEAFF; j_call: TRBJ1-1; clone_size: few; v_call: TRBV4-2; d_call: .
cdr3_nt: TGTGCCAGCAGCCGAGAGGTTGCAGATACGCAGTATTTT; cdr3_aa: CASSREVADTQYF; j_call: TRBJ2-3; clone_size: many; v_call: TRBV27; d_call: .
cdr3_nt: TGCAGTGCTAGGGACCTACGACAGGGGTTGATCTACGAGCAGTACTTC; cdr3_aa: CSARDLRQGLIYEQYF; j_call: TRBJ2-7; clone_size: many; v_call: TRBV20-1; d_call: TRBD1
cdr3_nt: TGTGCCAGCAGTTATCTTGCTACGACACCCCACAATGAGCAGTTCTTC; cdr3_aa: CASSYLATTPHNEQFF; j_call: TRBJ2-1; clone_size: .; v_call: TRBV6-2/TRBV6-3; d_call: .